The 2 T cell receptor beta chains given below trace back to one sample, sequenced in a study of control samples from healthy donors and cancer patients (dated by TCRdb to about 2020). Library preparation used the immunoSEQ multiplex PCR assay. TCRdb retrieved this table from immuneACCESS and kept in-frame rearrangements only. Not all clones are present; in checked studies, unresolved V genes account for under half, and no reason is known for the remainder. This sample gives under 130,000 clones in total; roughly 89% of them show up just once. In total, the top ten clones hold over 15% of the sample. The sequencing sample was made of PBMCs. These receptors originate from a man between 60 and 70 years old with lung cancer.

This clone was seen only a few times. J is TRBJ1-5 and V is TRBV19; the D gene is possibly TRBD1 (6 bases). The CDR3 is 14 residues long. Germline V gene sequence: CDR1 LNHDA, CDR2 SQIVND (reference sequence). V shed 3 bases and J shed 7 bases, with 13 bases lying between them. DNA of the CDR3: TGTGCCAGTAGTATTTGGCAGGGGAACCAGCCCCAGCATTTT. It yields the protein CASSIWQGNQPQHF.

This chain uses TRBV5-1 with TRBJ2-1, with unresolved D. Germline V CDR1 and CDR2: SGHRS, YFSETQ. This CDR3 has 16 amino acids. The V and J ends lost 1 base and 0 bases respectively, with 11 bases between them. The DNA for the CDR3 is TGCGCCAGCAGCTTGTCGCCTTCGAGCTCCTACAATGAGCAGTTCTTC. Its translation: CASSLSPSSSYNEQFF.